Below are 4 T cell receptor beta chains sequenced from a single sample in a study of cytomegalovirus exposure and HLA in healthy donors. PCR was performed using 60 Vbeta and 13 Jbeta primers. Profiled with immunoSEQ multiplex PCR; TCRdb holds only in-frame clones, not every one. This listing includes roughly 50,000 clones. Sequenced: PBMCs. Receptors originate from a woman aged 60 to 75 in good health and CMV-seropositive.

The chain combines TRBV5-6 with TRBJ1-3; D is ambiguous. The CDR3 length is 15 residues. CDR1 and CDR2 (germline): SGHDT, YYEEEE. V gave up 1 base and J gave up 0 bases, with 8 bases separating them. The CDR3 DNA is TGTGCCAGCAGCTTGCGTGGGCCCTCTGGAAACACCATATATTTT. This encodes CASSLRGPSGNTIYF.

The chain employs TRBV4-3 and TRBJ1-6; TRBD1 might be the D (5 bases). This CDR3 is built from 14 residues. The V and J ends lost 3 bases and 8 bases respectively, with 11 bases between them. Germline CDR1 LGHNA, CDR2 YSLEER. Written as DNA, the CDR3 is TGCGCCAGCAGCCACACAGGAGACTATTCACCCCTCCACTTT. The encoded protein is CASSHTGDYSPLHF.

The J gene is TRBJ1-2, the V gene TRBV28, with D tentatively TRBD1 (5 bases). The CDR3 is 15 amino acids. Germline V gene sequence: CDR1 MDHEN, CDR2 SYDVKM. Trimming stripped 6 bases from V and 4 bases from J, with 18 bases between. The CDR3 here is CASSHSGGSGYGYTF. Written as DNA, the CDR3 is TGTGCCAGCAGCCACTCCGGGGGAAGCGGCTATGGCTACACCTTC.

The chain has TRBV11-2 and TRBJ1-1; 7 bases map to TRBD1. The germline gives CDR1 SGHAT, CDR2 FQNNGV. This CDR3 region has 13 residues. Unmatched junction bases numbered 1, after V lost 2 bases and J lost 4 bases. In DNA form, the CDR3 reads TGTGCCAGCAGCTTATCAGGGGGCACTGAAGCTTTCTTT. Its protein product is CASSLSGGTEAFF.